Listed below are T cell receptor beta chains from one sample, sequenced in a study of vaccination effects on CD4 cells after COVID-19. Their specific antigens are unknown. Sequencing was performed with immunoSEQ multiplex PCR; in TCRdb, only in-frame clones are kept and a portion is missing. The data hold some 22,000 clones, with about 75% observed a single time. Sequencing was performed on CD4+ T cells from PBMCs cultured with HCoV-NL63 spike peptides, taken before COVID-19 vaccination. These receptors all come from a human donor who received a COVID-19 vaccine. The CDR3 runs from the conserved cysteine through the conserved F or W. A D gene is named only where the DNA matches it firmly. Where a row states a size, it is once, few, many or the class of an expanded clone; other rows omit it.

J,length,size,V,D,DNA,CDR3
TRBJ1-1,16,.,TRBV6-5,.,TGTGCCAGCAGTTACACCAGGGCCAGCTCGATGGTTTATACTTTCTTT,CASSYTRASSMVYTFF
TRBJ1-4,14,.,TRBV19,TRBD1,TGTGCCAGTAGGCCAGGGGGATTCGGTGAAAAACTGTTTTTT,CASRPGGFGEKLFF
TRBJ2-5,16,.,TRBV9,TRBD2,TGTGCCAGCAGCGTAAGACCTAGCGGGGGAAAAGAGACCCAGTACTTC,CASSVRPSGGKETQYF
TRBJ1-2,14,.,TRBV7-2,.,TGTGCCAGCAGCACACAGGGAGCTAACTATGGCTACACCTTC,CASSTQGANYGYTF
TRBJ1-1,15,.,TRBV6-5,.,TGTGCCAGCAGTTACTACGGGGGTATGAACACTGAAGCTTTCTTT,CASSYYGGMNTEAFF
TRBJ2-6,17,once,TRBV7-2,.,TGTGCCAGCAGCTTAAGAGGAGGGGGGTCTGGGGCCAACGTCCTGACTTTC,CASSLRGGGSGANVLTF
TRBJ2-1,18,few,TRBV7-2,TRBD2,TGTGCCAGCAGCTTGCGGGGCGGCCTAGCGGGGGGTCGCAATGAGCAGTTCTTC,CASSLRGGLAGGRNEQFF
TRBJ2-1,15,once,TRBV19,.,TGTGCCACCAGATACAGGGTGGGTGGCTACAATGAGCAGTTCTTC,CATRYRVGGYNEQFF
TRBJ1-1,12,.,TRBV4-2,.,TGTGCCAGCAGCCAAGAGCTTGGACCTGCTTTCTTT,CASSQELGPAFF
TRBJ2-5,15,.,TRBV5-1,TRBD1,TGCGCCAGCAGCTTGGAGGGACAGGACCAAGAGACCCAGTACTTC,CASSLEGQDQETQYF
TRBJ2-1,15,.,TRBV4-1,.,TGCGCCAGCAGCCAAGGGGCGGGCTCCTACAATGAGCAGTTCTTC,CASSQGAGSYNEQFF
TRBJ2-1,16,.,TRBV7-9,TRBD1,TGTGCCAGCAGCCTAGCCGGGACAGTGTCCTACAATGAGCAGTTCTTC,CASSLAGTVSYNEQFF
TRBJ2-7,13,.,TRBV12-3/TRBV12-4,.,TGTGCCAGCAGTTTAAACAGGTGGAGGGAGCAGTACTTC,CASSLNRWREQYF
TRBJ1-2,16,.,TRBV5-6,.,TGTGCCAGCAGCTTGGGTAGTCGACAGGCGTATAGGAGCTACACCTTC,CASSLGSRQAYRSYTF
TRBJ2-3,19,.,TRBV7-8,.,TGTGCCAGCAGCTTAGCGCGTATCGCCGGGGAGAGCGCCACAGATACGCAGTATTTT,CASSLARIAGESATDTQYF
TRBJ1-5,15,.,TRBV30,.,TGTGCCTGGAGTGTTTCAGGGGTGGGGGGTCAGCCCCAGCATTTT,CAWSVSGVGGQPQHF
TRBJ1-1,15,.,TRBV18,TRBD1,TGTGCCAGCTCACCACCCGGGACAGGCTGGGGTGAAGCTTTCTTT,CASSPPGTGWGEAFF
TRBJ1-5,13,.,TRBV10-3,.,TGTGCCATCGGGAGACAAGACAATCAGCCCCAGCATTTT,CAIGRQDNQPQHF
TRBJ2-3,15,.,TRBV4-3,.,TGCGCCAGCAGCCCCCATGCGGGGAACACAGATACGCAGTATTTT,CASSPHAGNTDTQYF
TRBJ2-7,18,.,TRBV5-5,TRBD2,TGTGCCAGCAGAACTACCCCCGGGACTAGCGGGATAGCCTACGAGCAGTACTTC,CASRTTPGTSGIAYEQYF
TRBJ1-5,15,.,TRBV28,.,TGTGCCAGCAGCCTGGGGCGGGCCGGCCTTCAGCCCCAGCATTTT,CASSLGRAGLQPQHF
TRBJ2-5,14,.,TRBV6-5,.,TGTGCCAGCAGTTACAGTAGGGACACTGAGACCCAGTACTTC,CASSYSRDTETQYF
TRBJ1-6,15,.,TRBV19,.,TGTGCCAGTACCTACCGGGACCCGGGTCGCTCACCCCTCCACTTT,CASTYRDPGRSPLHF
TRBJ1-5,15,few,TRBV9,TRBD1,TGTGCCAGCAGCACGGGACAGGGGGCCGGTCAGCCCCAGCATTTT,CASSTGQGAGQPQHF
TRBJ2-3,16,.,TRBV27,.,TGTGCCAGCGGCTCGTGGGTGGGAAGTGGCACAGATACGCAGTATTTT,CASGSWVGSGTDTQYF
TRBJ1-2,14,once,TRBV7-9,TRBD1,TGTGCCAGCAGCTTGGGACAGGCGAGCTATGGCTACACCTTC,CASSLGQASYGYTF
TRBJ1-2,14,.,TRBV5-6,TRBD1,TGTGCCAGCAGAATGGGACAGAATAACTATGGCTACACCTTC,CASRMGQNNYGYTF
TRBJ2-3,15,.,TRBV9,.,TGTGCCAGCAGCGTAGGCGGGGGCCCTCTAGATACGCAGTATTTT,CASSVGGGPLDTQYF
TRBJ2-5,16,.,TRBV10-3,.,TGTGCCATCAGTGAGTCAGTGGGGCCCGCGGGGGAGACCCAGTACTTC,CAISESVGPAGETQYF
TRBJ2-4,18,once,TRBV7-9,.,TGTGCCAGCAGCTCCCCGGCTAGACTCAATCTAGCCAAAAACATTCAGTACTTC,CASSSPARLNLAKNIQYF
TRBJ1-2,14,.,TRBV11-2,.,TGTGCCAGCAGCTTAGAGGCGACAGTTTATGGCTACACCTTC,CASSLEATVYGYTF